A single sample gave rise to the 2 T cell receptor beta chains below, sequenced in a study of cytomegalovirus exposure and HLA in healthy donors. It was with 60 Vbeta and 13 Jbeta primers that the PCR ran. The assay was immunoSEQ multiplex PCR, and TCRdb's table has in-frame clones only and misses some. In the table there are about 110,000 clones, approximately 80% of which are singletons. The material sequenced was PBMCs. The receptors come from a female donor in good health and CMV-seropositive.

This chain's CDR3 is CASSEGVTAGFTYGYTF. CDR3 coding DNA: TGTGCCAGCAGTGAAGGGGTGACAGCCGGCTTTACCTATGGCTACACCTTC. V and J are TRBV2 and TRBJ1-2; D is perhaps TRBD1 (5 bases). Trimming stripped 1 base from V and 4 bases from J, with 19 bases between. Per germline, CDR1 SNHLY and CDR2 FYNNEI. The CDR3 spans 17 residues.

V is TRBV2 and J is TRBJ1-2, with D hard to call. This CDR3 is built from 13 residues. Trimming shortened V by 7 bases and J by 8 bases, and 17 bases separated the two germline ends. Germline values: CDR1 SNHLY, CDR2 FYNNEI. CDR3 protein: CASMIGHAGGYTF. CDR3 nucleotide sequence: TGTGCCAGCATGATAGGGCACGCGGGCGGCTACACCTTC.